This T cell receptor (beta chain) appears in the sequencing data of a study of T cells in Graves' hyperthyroidism and ophthalmopathy. The CDR3 covers 16 residues. Looked up from germline, CDR1 is MDHEN and CDR2 is SYDVKM. With 6 bases clipped from V and 10 bases from J, the junction kept 13 bases outside the gene matches. Amplification of TCR beta CDR3 regions was performed using RNA transcripts as template. An initial round of RT-PCR targeting the TCR CDR3 relied on the HTBI primer set. TCRdb recomputed calls from the multiplex PCR reads with MiXCR, one row per CDR3 protein. The sample gives fewer than 750,000 distinct CDR3 sequences, roughly 14% of which show up once; 12% is in the top ten.

Sequencing used blood. The TCR sequence derives from a woman in her forties or fifties with Graves' ophthalmopathy. J is TRBJ2-1 and V is TRBV28; TRBD2 agrees at 12 bases. CDR3 DNA sequence: TGTGCCAGCAGAGAGACTAGCGGGAGCCTACAATGGGAGCAGTTCTTC. As protein: CASRETSGSLQWEQFF.